This T cell receptor beta chain was found in a study of T-cell reconstitution after alpha-beta-depleted transplantation in children. The study's findings and limits: Approximately two months post-transplant, alpha-beta T cells reportedly originated from several hundred expanded graft clones. Fresh T-cell production supplied most of the T-cell counts and diversity seen one year after transplant.

The CDR3 spans 13 residues. Germline CDR1 reads DFQATT; CDR2 reads SNEGSKA (reference sequence). V lost 3 bases, J lost 3 bases, and 12 bases lay in between. With regard to this clonotype: Antigen: not known.

The TCRbeta library incorporated unique molecular identifiers. TCRdb reanalysed the PCR reads using MiXCR and keeps one entry per CDR3 protein. In the table there are about 830,000 distinct CDR3 sequences, about 15% of which are singletons. Material: PBMCs, mostly from graft donor cells, obtained 360 days after TCRalphabeta/CD19-depleted stem cell transplant. The sequence was obtained from a male patient between 5 and 17 years old who had a stem cell transplant for acute lymphoblastic leukemia, so the T cells may come from the graft donor. V gene TRBV20-1 combines with J gene TRBJ2-7; maybe TRBD1 (6 bases). The CDR3 DNA is TGCAGTGCTAGTCAGGGGAGCCGCTACGAGCAGTACTTC. Protein sequence: CSASQGSRYEQYF.